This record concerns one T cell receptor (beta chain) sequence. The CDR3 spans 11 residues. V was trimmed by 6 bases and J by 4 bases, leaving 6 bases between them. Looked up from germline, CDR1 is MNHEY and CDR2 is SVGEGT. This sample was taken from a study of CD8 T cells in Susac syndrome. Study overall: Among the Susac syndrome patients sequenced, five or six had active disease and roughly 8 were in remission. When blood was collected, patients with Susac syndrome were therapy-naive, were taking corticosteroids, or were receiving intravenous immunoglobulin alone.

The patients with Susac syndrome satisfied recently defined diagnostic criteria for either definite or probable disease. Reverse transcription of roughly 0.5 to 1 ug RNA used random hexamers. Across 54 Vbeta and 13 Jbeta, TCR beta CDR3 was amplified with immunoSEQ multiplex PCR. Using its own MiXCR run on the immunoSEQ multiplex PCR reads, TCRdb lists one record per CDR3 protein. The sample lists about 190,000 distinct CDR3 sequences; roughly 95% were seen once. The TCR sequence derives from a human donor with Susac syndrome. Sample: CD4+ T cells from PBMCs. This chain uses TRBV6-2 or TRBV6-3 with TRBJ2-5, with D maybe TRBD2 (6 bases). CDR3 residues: CASRAGETQYF. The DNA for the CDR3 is TGTGCCAGCAGAGCGGGAGAGACCCAGTACTTC.